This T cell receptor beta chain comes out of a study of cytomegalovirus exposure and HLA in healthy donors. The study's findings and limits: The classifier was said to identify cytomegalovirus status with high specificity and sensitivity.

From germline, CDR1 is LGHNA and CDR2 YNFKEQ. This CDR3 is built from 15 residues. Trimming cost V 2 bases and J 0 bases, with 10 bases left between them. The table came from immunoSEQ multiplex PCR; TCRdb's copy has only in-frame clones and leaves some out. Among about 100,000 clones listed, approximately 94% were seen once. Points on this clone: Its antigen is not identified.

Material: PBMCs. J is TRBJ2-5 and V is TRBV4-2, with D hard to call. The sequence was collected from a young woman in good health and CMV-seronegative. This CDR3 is CASSQSRGNQETQYF. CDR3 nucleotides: TGTGCCAGCAGCCAATCCAGAGGTAACCAAGAGACCCAGTACTTC.